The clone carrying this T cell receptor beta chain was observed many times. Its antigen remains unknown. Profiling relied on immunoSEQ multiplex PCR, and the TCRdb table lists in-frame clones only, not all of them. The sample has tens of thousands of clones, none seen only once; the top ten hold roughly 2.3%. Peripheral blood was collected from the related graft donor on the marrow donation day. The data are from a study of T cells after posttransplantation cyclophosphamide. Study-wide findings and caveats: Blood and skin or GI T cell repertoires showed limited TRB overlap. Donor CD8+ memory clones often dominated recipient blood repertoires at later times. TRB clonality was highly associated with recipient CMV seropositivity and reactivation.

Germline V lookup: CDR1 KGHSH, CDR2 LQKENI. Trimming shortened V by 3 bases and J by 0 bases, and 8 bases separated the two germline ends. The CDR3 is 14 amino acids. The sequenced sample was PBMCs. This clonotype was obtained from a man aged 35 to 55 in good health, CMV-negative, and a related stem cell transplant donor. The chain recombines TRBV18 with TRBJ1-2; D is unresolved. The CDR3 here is CASSPDWANYGYTF. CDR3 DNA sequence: TGTGCCAGCTCACCCGACTGGGCTAACTATGGCTACACCTTC.